This is a list of T cell receptor beta chains from one sample in a study of CD8 T cells in ankylosing spondylitis. TCRdb redid the calling of the 5' RACE reads with MiXCR, one entry per CDR3 protein. The sample shows about 220,000 distinct CDR3 sequences, roughly 25% of them seen only once. Sequencing was done on a sample of blood, either unsorted or a sorted T cell fraction (not recorded which). Source of these receptors: a male donor with ankylosing spondylitis or in good health (not recorded which). Each CDR3 is given with its conserved first and last residue. Fields, in order: J gene, D gene, V gene, clone size, CDR3 DNA, CDR3 protein. The D gene is left open where the match is weak. Clone size is not always given. Where it is, it says once, few, many or a class for expanded clones.

j_call: TRBJ1-1; d_call: NA; v_call: TRBV20-1; clone_size: NA; cdr3_nt: TGCAGTGCTAGAGATCGAAGGTTAGCTAACACTGAAGCTTTCTTT; cdr3_aa: CSARDRRLANTEAFF
j_call: TRBJ1-1; d_call: NA; v_call: TRBV14; clone_size: NA; cdr3_nt: TGTGCCAGCAGCCAATTCATTTCACGTAACACTGAAGCTTTCTTT; cdr3_aa: CASSQFISRNTEAFF
j_call: TRBJ2-2; d_call: NA; v_call: TRBV4-2; clone_size: NA; cdr3_nt: TGTGCCAGCAGCCAGCCATCTTCTCGGATGAACACCGGGGAGCTGTTTTTT; cdr3_aa: CASSQPSSRMNTGELFF
j_call: TRBJ2-3; d_call: NA; v_call: TRBV9; clone_size: NA; cdr3_nt: TGTGCCAGCAGCGTACTACATAGCACAGATACGCAGTATTTT; cdr3_aa: CASSVLHSTDTQYF
j_call: TRBJ2-5; d_call: NA; v_call: TRBV29-1; clone_size: NA; cdr3_nt: TGCAGCGTTGGGCGTCAGAGAGAGACCCAGTACTTC; cdr3_aa: CSVGRQRETQYF
j_call: TRBJ2-2; d_call: NA; v_call: TRBV6-1; clone_size: many; cdr3_nt: TGTGCCAGCAGTCCTGGGCCGGCCGGGGAGCTGTTTTTT; cdr3_aa: CASSPGPAGELFF
j_call: TRBJ1-6; d_call: TRBD1; v_call: TRBV7-2; clone_size: NA; cdr3_nt: TGTGCCAGCAGCGGGGGACAGTTACATTCACCCCTCCACTTT; cdr3_aa: CASSGGQLHSPLHF
j_call: TRBJ2-1; d_call: TRBD2; v_call: TRBV7-2; clone_size: NA; cdr3_nt: TGTGCCAGCAGCCGCATACCGGGACTAGCGGGAGTCGATGAGCAGTTCTTC; cdr3_aa: CASSRIPGLAGVDEQFF
j_call: TRBJ2-1; d_call: TRBD2; v_call: TRBV9; clone_size: many; cdr3_nt: TGTGCCAGCAGCATAGCCCATAGCGGGAGCCGGTACAATGAGCAGTTCTTC; cdr3_aa: CASSIAHSGSRYNEQFF
j_call: TRBJ2-3; d_call: NA; v_call: TRBV2; clone_size: many; cdr3_nt: TGTGCCAGCAGTGTAGAGAGAGCTAGCACAGATACGCAGTATTTT; cdr3_aa: CASSVERASTDTQYF
j_call: TRBJ1-5; d_call: NA; v_call: TRBV4-3; clone_size: NA; cdr3_nt: TGCGCCAGCAGCCAAGATGGCAGGGCTGGTCAGCCCCAGCATTTT; cdr3_aa: CASSQDGRAGQPQHF
j_call: TRBJ2-7; d_call: TRBD1; v_call: TRBV20-1; clone_size: many; cdr3_nt: TGCAGTGCACCTCAGGGGGTATCCTACGAGCAGTACTTC; cdr3_aa: CSAPQGVSYEQYF
j_call: TRBJ2-5; d_call: NA; v_call: TRBV20-1; clone_size: few; cdr3_nt: TGCAGTGCCCCCGGATGGACTTTCCAAGAGACCCAGTACTTC; cdr3_aa: CSAPGWTFQETQYF
j_call: TRBJ2-7; d_call: NA; v_call: TRBV5-1; clone_size: many; cdr3_nt: TGCGCCAGCAGCTTGGCGGGACTTTCCGAGCAGTACTTC; cdr3_aa: CASSLAGLSEQYF
j_call: TRBJ2-3; d_call: TRBD2; v_call: TRBV20-1; clone_size: NA; cdr3_nt: TGCAGTGCGGCGACTAGCTCTAGCACAGATACGCAGTATTTT; cdr3_aa: CSAATSSSTDTQYF
j_call: TRBJ1-1; d_call: TRBD1; v_call: TRBV6-5; clone_size: NA; cdr3_nt: TGTGCCAGCAGTCACCTAGGACAGGGGAGGACTGAAGCTTTCTTT; cdr3_aa: CASSHLGQGRTEAFF
j_call: TRBJ2-3; d_call: NA; v_call: TRBV7-2; clone_size: NA; cdr3_nt: TGTGCCAGCAGCCCTGGGTACAGGGCCCCTACGCAGTATTTT; cdr3_aa: CASSPGYRAPTQYF
j_call: TRBJ2-3; d_call: TRBD2; v_call: TRBV9; clone_size: many; cdr3_nt: TGTGCCAGCAGCAAGACTAGCGGCCTCACAGATACGCAGTATTTT; cdr3_aa: CASSKTSGLTDTQYF
j_call: TRBJ2-5; d_call: NA; v_call: TRBV5-1; clone_size: NA; cdr3_nt: TGCGCCAGCAGCTTAGCTGACACCGCTGGGGAGGCCCAGTACTTC; cdr3_aa: CASSLADTAGEAQYF
j_call: TRBJ1-5; d_call: TRBD1; v_call: TRBV28; clone_size: NA; cdr3_nt: TGTGCCACCGAGACAGGGGGCATCAGCAATCAGCCCCAGCATTTT; cdr3_aa: CATETGGISNQPQHF
j_call: TRBJ2-6; d_call: NA; v_call: TRBV10-3; clone_size: many; cdr3_nt: TGTGCCATCAGTGAGTCTGGGGGCTCTGGGGCCAACGTCCTGACTTTC; cdr3_aa: CAISESGGSGANVLTF
j_call: TRBJ2-5; d_call: NA; v_call: TRBV5-6; clone_size: NA; cdr3_nt: TGTGCCAGCGCATCGGGGTTAATGGAGCCCCAGTACTTC; cdr3_aa: CASASGLMEPQYF
j_call: TRBJ2-1; d_call: TRBD2; v_call: TRBV20-1; clone_size: few; cdr3_nt: TGCAGTGCTGTGACTAGCGGGAGTATTTCCTACAATGAGCAGTTCTTC; cdr3_aa: CSAVTSGSISYNEQFF
j_call: TRBJ2-4; d_call: NA; v_call: TRBV21-1; clone_size: NA; cdr3_nt: TGTGCCAGCAGCAAACCCCCCCGGACAGGGGTGGGCAAAAACATTCAGTACTTC; cdr3_aa: CASSKPPRTGVGKNIQYF
j_call: TRBJ2-3; d_call: NA; v_call: TRBV6-5; clone_size: few; cdr3_nt: TGTGCCAGCACCCACAGGAAAGGCACGCAGTATTTT; cdr3_aa: CASTHRKGTQYF
j_call: TRBJ2-7; d_call: TRBD1; v_call: TRBV2; clone_size: NA; cdr3_nt: TGTGCCAGCAGGGTTCGACAGGGACCCAACGAGCAGTACTTC; cdr3_aa: CASRVRQGPNEQYF
j_call: TRBJ2-5; d_call: NA; v_call: TRBV27; clone_size: NA; cdr3_nt: TGTGCCAGCAGTTCCACTAGCACAGGGACCCAGTACTTC; cdr3_aa: CASSSTSTGTQYF
j_call: TRBJ2-1; d_call: TRBD2; v_call: TRBV20-1; clone_size: few; cdr3_nt: TGCAGTGCTAGACAAACACTAGCGGGCCTAGACTCTGAGCAGTTCTTC; cdr3_aa: CSARQTLAGLDSEQFF
j_call: TRBJ2-7; d_call: TRBD2; v_call: TRBV6-1; clone_size: many; cdr3_nt: TGTGCCAGCAGTCTAGCGGGAGTCTTTTACGAGCAGTACTTC; cdr3_aa: CASSLAGVFYEQYF
j_call: TRBJ2-1; d_call: NA; v_call: TRBV2; clone_size: NA; cdr3_nt: TGTGCCAGCAGTACCCGGGTCCCCTCGTTCTTC; cdr3_aa: CASSTRVPSFF
j_call: TRBJ1-2; d_call: NA; v_call: TRBV21-1; clone_size: NA; cdr3_nt: TGTGCCAGCAGCAAAAGTTGGGGGGGCATTGATGGCTACACCTTC; cdr3_aa: CASSKSWGGIDGYTF
j_call: TRBJ2-1; d_call: TRBD2; v_call: TRBV7-7; clone_size: few; cdr3_nt: TGTGCTAGCAGCTTAGGACTAGCGGTAATCAATGAGCAGTTCTTC; cdr3_aa: CASSLGLAVINEQFF
j_call: TRBJ2-1; d_call: TRBD2; v_call: TRBV29-1; clone_size: few; cdr3_nt: TGCAGCGTAGAGACTAGCGGGAAAGGCAATGAGCAGTTCTTC; cdr3_aa: CSVETSGKGNEQFF
j_call: TRBJ1-2; d_call: NA; v_call: TRBV21-1; clone_size: NA; cdr3_nt: TGTGCCAGCAGCAAAGTGGTGGGCGGACCTTATGGCTACACCTTC; cdr3_aa: CASSKVVGGPYGYTF
j_call: TRBJ1-2; d_call: TRBD1; v_call: TRBV29-1; clone_size: many; cdr3_nt: TGCAGCGTTACGCACCGGGACAGAAAATTCTATGGCTACACCTTC; cdr3_aa: CSVTHRDRKFYGYTF
j_call: TRBJ1-1; d_call: NA; v_call: TRBV12-3/TRBV12-4; clone_size: once; cdr3_nt: TGTGCCAGCAGTTTTAACCAGTTGAACACTGAAGCTTTCTTT; cdr3_aa: CASSFNQLNTEAFF
j_call: TRBJ2-1; d_call: TRBD2; v_call: TRBV12-3/TRBV12-4; clone_size: few; cdr3_nt: TGTGCCAGCAGCCAGAGACTAGCGGGAGTGTTGGAGCAGTTCTTC; cdr3_aa: CASSQRLAGVLEQFF
j_call: TRBJ2-1; d_call: TRBD2; v_call: TRBV7-9; clone_size: NA; cdr3_nt: TGTGCCAGCAGCCCTGGACAGAGCGGGGGCAATGAGCAGTTCTTC; cdr3_aa: CASSPGQSGGNEQFF
j_call: TRBJ1-2; d_call: NA; v_call: TRBV29-1; clone_size: many; cdr3_nt: TGCAGCGGTCGGTGGGACTATGGCTACACCTTC; cdr3_aa: CSGRWDYGYTF
j_call: TRBJ1-4; d_call: NA; v_call: TRBV4-2; clone_size: NA; cdr3_nt: TGTGCCAGCAGCCAAGATATCGGACAGATAAATGAAAAACTGTTTTTT; cdr3_aa: CASSQDIGQINEKLFF
j_call: TRBJ2-1; d_call: TRBD1; v_call: TRBV20-1; clone_size: NA; cdr3_nt: TGCAGTGCTCATCTCAGGACAGGGGCTTACAATGAGCAGTTCTTC; cdr3_aa: CSAHLRTGAYNEQFF
j_call: TRBJ1-2; d_call: TRBD1; v_call: TRBV5-1; clone_size: many; cdr3_nt: TGCGCCAGCAGCTCGACACCGGGACAGCGAAACTATGGCTACACCTTC; cdr3_aa: CASSSTPGQRNYGYTF
j_call: TRBJ2-7; d_call: NA; v_call: TRBV20-1; clone_size: many; cdr3_nt: TGCAGTGCTTCCCTCTACGAGCAGTACTTC; cdr3_aa: CSASLYEQYF
j_call: TRBJ2-1; d_call: NA; v_call: TRBV5-6; clone_size: many; cdr3_nt: TGTGCCAGCAGCTTCGGCAGTGAGCAGTTCTTC; cdr3_aa: CASSFGSEQFF
j_call: TRBJ2-5; d_call: TRBD2; v_call: TRBV28; clone_size: NA; cdr3_nt: TGTGCCAGCGGACTAGCGGGAGTGGAGACCCAGTACTTC; cdr3_aa: CASGLAGVETQYF
j_call: TRBJ2-4; d_call: TRBD2; v_call: TRBV7-9; clone_size: once; cdr3_nt: TGTGCCAGCAGCTACAAGACTAGCGGAAAAGCCAAAAACATTCAGTACTTC; cdr3_aa: CASSYKTSGKAKNIQYF
j_call: TRBJ2-3; d_call: NA; v_call: TRBV5-1; clone_size: many; cdr3_nt: TGCGCCAGCAGTAGGGGGAGCACAGATACGCAGTATTTT; cdr3_aa: CASSRGSTDTQYF
j_call: TRBJ2-1; d_call: TRBD2; v_call: TRBV13; clone_size: NA; cdr3_nt: TGTGCCAGCAGCTTAGGCCGCGGGAGGGAGGATGAGCAGTTCTTC; cdr3_aa: CASSLGRGREDEQFF
j_call: TRBJ2-7; d_call: NA; v_call: TRBV7-9; clone_size: few; cdr3_nt: TGTGCCAGCACCCTAGGGATCGAGCAGTACTTC; cdr3_aa: CASTLGIEQYF
j_call: TRBJ2-2; d_call: TRBD2; v_call: TRBV20-1; clone_size: many; cdr3_nt: TGCAGTGCTAGAGCGAGGACTAGCGGGAGGGCAATAGGGGAGCTGTTTTTT; cdr3_aa: CSARARTSGRAIGELFF
j_call: TRBJ1-1; d_call: TRBD1; v_call: TRBV13; clone_size: many; cdr3_nt: TGTGCCAGCAGCCCAGGGGGCGCGGGGGGCACTGAAGCTTTCTTT; cdr3_aa: CASSPGGAGGTEAFF
j_call: TRBJ2-7; d_call: NA; v_call: TRBV28; clone_size: many; cdr3_nt: TGTGCCAGCAGTTTAGCTCGCGCATACGAGCAGTACTTC; cdr3_aa: CASSLARAYEQYF
j_call: TRBJ1-5; d_call: NA; v_call: TRBV20-1; clone_size: NA; cdr3_nt: TGCAGTGCTACAAGAGTTGGACGGAGCAATCAGCCCCAGCATTTT; cdr3_aa: CSATRVGRSNQPQHF
j_call: TRBJ2-5; d_call: NA; v_call: TRBV20-1; clone_size: many; cdr3_nt: TGCAGTGCCCGGACAGTAATCCAAGAGACCCAGTACTTC; cdr3_aa: CSARTVIQETQYF
j_call: TRBJ2-1; d_call: TRBD1; v_call: TRBV7-2; clone_size: few; cdr3_nt: TGTGCCAGCAGCTTAGCGGGACAGGCTGCGTTCTTC; cdr3_aa: CASSLAGQAAFF
j_call: TRBJ1-2; d_call: NA; v_call: TRBV20-1; clone_size: NA; cdr3_nt: TGCAGTGCTAGAAACAGGGCCTATGGCTACACCTTC; cdr3_aa: CSARNRAYGYTF
j_call: TRBJ1-2; d_call: NA; v_call: TRBV3-1; clone_size: many; cdr3_nt: TGTGCCAGCACCCACGCATCCCTCTCGCATCGGGGCTATGGCTACACCTTC; cdr3_aa: CASTHASLSHRGYGYTF
j_call: TRBJ2-3; d_call: NA; v_call: TRBV20-1; clone_size: NA; cdr3_nt: TGCAGTGCTGTACAGGGCTCGGCCCACACAGATACGCAGTATTTT; cdr3_aa: CSAVQGSAHTDTQYF
j_call: TRBJ2-5; d_call: TRBD2; v_call: TRBV4-1; clone_size: many; cdr3_nt: TGCGCCAGCAGCCGAGGGACTACCCAAGAGACCCAGTACTTC; cdr3_aa: CASSRGTTQETQYF
j_call: TRBJ2-2; d_call: TRBD2; v_call: TRBV5-4; clone_size: many; cdr3_nt: TGTGCCAGCAGCACAGGCGGGGGGAACACCGGGGAGCTGTTTTTT; cdr3_aa: CASSTGGGNTGELFF